This T cell receptor beta chain comes out of a study of blood T cell repertoires in COVID-19. Study-level information: Acute-phase and convalescent COVID-19 samples originated in the United States, Italy and Spain. T cells, B-cell-depleted T cells, or PBMCs provided the cDNA or gDNA that served as material.

Germline lookup yields CDR1 MNHEY and CDR2 SVGAGI. V dropped 6 bases and J dropped 4; count of bases not matched to a gene: 4. This CDR3 region has 15 residues. In the authors' methods: Estimated nucleated cell counts came from reference gene primer amplification. Repertoires were generated with immunoSEQ multiplex PCR, while TCRdb's copy carries only in-frame clones and drops some. That table is the source of V, J and clone size, and D and trimming were worked out from the DNA. In the table there are about 160,000 clones, around 90% of which are singletons. This chain links TRBV6-5 with TRBJ1-5; 12 bases agree with TRBD1. This TCR was sampled from a man aged 18 to 29 with acute or convalescent COVID-19. Sequenced material: peripheral blood. In nucleotides, the CDR3 is TGTGCCAGCAGAACGGGACAGGGGGCTAATCAGCCCCAGCATTTT. Amino acid sequence: CASRTGQGANQPQHF.